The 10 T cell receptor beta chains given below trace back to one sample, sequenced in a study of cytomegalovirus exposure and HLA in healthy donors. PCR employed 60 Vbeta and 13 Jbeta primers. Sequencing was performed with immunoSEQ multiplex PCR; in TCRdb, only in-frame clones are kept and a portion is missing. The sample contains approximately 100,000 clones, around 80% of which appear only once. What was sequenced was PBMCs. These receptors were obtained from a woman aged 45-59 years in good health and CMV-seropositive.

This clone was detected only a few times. The DNA of the CDR3 is TGTGCCATCAGTGATTCGGAGAATCAGCCCCAGCATTTT. Translation: CAISDSENQPQHF. The chain is built from TRBV10-3 and TRBJ1-5; D remains unclear. The CDR3 runs 13 residues. Germline CDR1 and CDR2: ENHRY and SYGVKD. V shed 3 bases and J shed 4 bases, with 7 bases lying between them.

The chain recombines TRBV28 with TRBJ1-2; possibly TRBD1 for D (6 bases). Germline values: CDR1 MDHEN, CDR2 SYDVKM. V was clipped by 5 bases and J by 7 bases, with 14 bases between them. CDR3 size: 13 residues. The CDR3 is CASSRQGLGGYTF. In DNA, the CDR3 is TGTGCCAGCAGTAGGCAGGGGCTAGGTGGCTACACCTTC.

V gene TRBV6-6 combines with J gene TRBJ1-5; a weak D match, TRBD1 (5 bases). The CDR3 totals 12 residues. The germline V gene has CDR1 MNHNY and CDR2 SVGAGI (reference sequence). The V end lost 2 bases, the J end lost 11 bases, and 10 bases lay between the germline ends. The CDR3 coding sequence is TGTGCCAGCAGTTACAGGGGTTGGACCCAGCATTTT. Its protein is CASSYRGWTQHF.

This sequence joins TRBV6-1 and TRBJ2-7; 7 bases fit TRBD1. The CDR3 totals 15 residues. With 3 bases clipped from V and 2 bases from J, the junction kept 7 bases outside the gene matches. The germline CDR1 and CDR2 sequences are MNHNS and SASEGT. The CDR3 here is CASSEGTVRTYEQYF. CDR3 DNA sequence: TGTGCCAGCAGTGAGGGGACAGTGAGGACCTACGAGCAGTACTTC.

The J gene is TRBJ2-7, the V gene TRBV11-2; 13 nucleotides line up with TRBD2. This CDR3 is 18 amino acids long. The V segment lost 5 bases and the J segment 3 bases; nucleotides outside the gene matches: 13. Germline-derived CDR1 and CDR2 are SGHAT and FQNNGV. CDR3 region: CASSQRHGLAGEVYEQYF. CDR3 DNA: TGTGCCAGCAGCCAGAGACACGGACTAGCGGGGGAGGTCTACGAGCAGTACTTC.

The CDR3 region is CASEGTGRNTGELFF. The DNA of the CDR3 is TGTGCCAGCGAAGGGACAGGTCGGAACACCGGGGAGCTGTTTTTT. The V and J genes are TRBV11-2 and TRBJ2-2; 8 bases align to TRBD1. The junction had 6 bases not matched to a gene; V was cut back by 8 bases and J by 1 base. The CDR3 totals 15 residues. Germline V gene lookup returns CDR1 SGHAT and CDR2 FQNNGV.

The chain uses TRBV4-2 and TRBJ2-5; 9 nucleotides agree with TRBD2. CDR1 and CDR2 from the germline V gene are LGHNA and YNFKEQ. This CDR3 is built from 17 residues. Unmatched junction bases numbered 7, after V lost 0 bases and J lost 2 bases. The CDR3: CASSQDTSGSGQETQYF. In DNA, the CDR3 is TGTGCCAGCAGCCAAGATACTAGCGGGTCGGGGCAAGAGACCCAGTACTTC.

The DNA of the CDR3 is TGTGCCAGCAGTGAGGTTGTCGCGGGACAGCCCCAGCATTTT. This sequence encodes CASSEVVAGQPQHF. The chain has TRBV2 and TRBJ1-5; unclear D gene. Germline CDR1 SNHLY, CDR2 FYNNEI. This CDR3 region has 14 residues. Trimming stripped 3 bases from V and 7 bases from J, with 13 bases between.

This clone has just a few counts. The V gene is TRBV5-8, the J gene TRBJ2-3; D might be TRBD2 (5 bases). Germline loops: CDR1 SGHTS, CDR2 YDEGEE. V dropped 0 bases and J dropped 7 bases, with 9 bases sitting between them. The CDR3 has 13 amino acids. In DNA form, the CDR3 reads TGTGCCAGCAGCTTGGAAGGGAGAAATACGCAGTATTTT. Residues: CASSLEGRNTQYF.

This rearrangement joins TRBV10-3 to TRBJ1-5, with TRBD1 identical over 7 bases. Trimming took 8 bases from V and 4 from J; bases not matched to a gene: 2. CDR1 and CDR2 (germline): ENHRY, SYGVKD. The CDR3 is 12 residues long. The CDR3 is CAIGGQNQPQHF. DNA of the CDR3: TGTGCCATCGGGGGACAGAATCAGCCCCAGCATTTT.